The TCR beta chain described here comes from a study of blood T cell dynamics during melanoma immunotherapy. Study findings and constraints: Clones driving repertoire changes may be melanoma-specific or general immune activation.

Libraries were prepared by immunoSEQ multiplex PCR; TCRdb keeps only in-frame clonotypes and omits some of them. The table shows around 13,000 clones, with approximately 90% occurring only once. CDR1 is MNHNS, CDR2 SASEGT, per germline. CDR3 size: 18 residues. Trimming at V came to 3 bases and at J to 0 bases, leaving 9 bases not matched to a gene. The time point is: week 3, after first cycle of checkpoint inhibitor. No patient had earlier systemic cancer treatment, concurrent immunosuppressants, or another active cancer. Details on this clone: Its specificity is not known.

This rearrangement joins TRBV6-1 to TRBJ2-7, with TRBD2 identical over 12 bases. The receptor was isolated from a human donor with melanoma. The sequenced sample was effector memory CD8+ T cells from blood, obtained from a patient treated with checkpoint blockade. The CDR3 loop reads CASSDPLAGGPVSYEQYF. In DNA form, the CDR3 reads TGTGCCAGCAGTGATCCCCTAGCGGGAGGGCCGGTCTCCTACGAGCAGTACTTC.